This note documents a single TCR beta chain sequence. Its antigen is currently unknown. This entry belongs to a study of human T cells and chemical hapten exposure. Study details: The use of 2% DPC on approximately 2 cm by approximately 2 cm of upper inner arm skin constituted sensitization. General study points: Against controls, expanded TCRs gave rise to significantly more large CDR3 similarity clusters.

Indicated time point: patch test 1, 2 weeks after DPC sensitization. The treatment denotes: therapeutic diphenylcyclopropenone sensitization with weekly scalp DPC. Sequencing started from total RNA isolated from unfractionated whole blood. The CDR3 sequence is 15 residues long. CDR1 and CDR2 from the germline V gene are SQVTM and ANQGSEA. The V gene lost 0 bases and the J gene lost 6 bases, with 18 bases spanning the gap. Individual cDNA molecules each carried unique molecular identifiers attached by the library. TCRdb used MiXCR to reprocess the RACE reads, holding one entry per CDR3 protein. In the table there are around 300,000 distinct CDR3 sequences, around 7% of which are singletons.

The sequence was collected from a woman aged 18-35 years with alopecia areata. Some clones in this sample may be carry-over from other donors' samples. The sequencing here drew on whole blood, taken in connection with sensitization to the hapten diphenylcyclopropenone (DPC). The V and J genes are TRBV29-1 and TRBJ2-7; tentatively, D is TRBD1 or TRBD2 (6 bases each). The CDR3 spells CSVEDQRGAASEQYF. The CDR3 DNA reads as TGCAGCGTTGAAGATCAAAGGGGGGCCGCGAGCGAGCAGTACTTC.